This T cell receptor beta chain is drawn from a study of blood T cell repertoires in COVID-19. For the study at large: Acute and convalescent COVID-19 specimens originated in the United States, Italy and Spain. The cDNA or gDNA used as material had been derived from T cells, B-cell-depleted T cells, or PBMCs.

Clones were sequenced by immunoSEQ multiplex PCR, and TCRdb holds only the in-frame ones, with some missing. This table holds more than 110,000 clones, over 80% found once. This clone was observed a few times. The CDR3 has 16 residues. Trimming stripped 2 bases from V and 0 bases from J, with 11 bases between. The germline V gene has CDR1 SNHLY and CDR2 FYNNEI. The material sequenced was peripheral blood. V is TRBV2 and J is TRBJ1-3; D is unresolved. The receptor was derived from a woman aged 80 or over with acute or convalescent COVID-19. CDR3 DNA: TGTGCCAGCAGTGAAAAACCCCCCAGCTCTGGAAACACCATATATTTT. Its protein product is CASSEKPPSSGNTIYF.